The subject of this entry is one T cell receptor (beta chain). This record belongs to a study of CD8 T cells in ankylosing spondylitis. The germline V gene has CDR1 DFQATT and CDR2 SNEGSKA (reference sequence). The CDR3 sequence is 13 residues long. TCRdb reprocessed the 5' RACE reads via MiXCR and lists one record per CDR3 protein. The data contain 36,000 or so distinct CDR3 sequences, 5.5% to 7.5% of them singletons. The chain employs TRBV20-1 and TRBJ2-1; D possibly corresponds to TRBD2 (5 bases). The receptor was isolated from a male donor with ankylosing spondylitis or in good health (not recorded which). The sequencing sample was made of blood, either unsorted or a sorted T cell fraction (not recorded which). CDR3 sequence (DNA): TGCTGTCCTTCTAGCCACTCCTACAATGAGCAGTTCTTC. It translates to CCPSSHSYNEQFF.